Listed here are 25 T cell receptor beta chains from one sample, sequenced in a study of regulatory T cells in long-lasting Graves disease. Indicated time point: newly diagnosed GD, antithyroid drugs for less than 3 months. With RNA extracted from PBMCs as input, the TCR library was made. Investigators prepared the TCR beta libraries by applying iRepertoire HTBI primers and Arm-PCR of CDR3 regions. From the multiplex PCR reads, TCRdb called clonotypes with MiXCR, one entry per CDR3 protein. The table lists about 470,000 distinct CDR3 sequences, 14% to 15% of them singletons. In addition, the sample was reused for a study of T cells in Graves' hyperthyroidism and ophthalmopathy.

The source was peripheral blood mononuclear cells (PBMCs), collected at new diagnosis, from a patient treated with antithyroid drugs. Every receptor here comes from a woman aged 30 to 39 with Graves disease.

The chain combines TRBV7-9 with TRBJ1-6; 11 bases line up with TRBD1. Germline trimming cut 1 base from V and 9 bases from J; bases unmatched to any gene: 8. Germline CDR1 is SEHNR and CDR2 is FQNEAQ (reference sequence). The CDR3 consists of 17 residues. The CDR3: CASSLGTGGQGVSPLHF. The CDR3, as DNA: TGTGCCAGCAGCTTAGGAACGGGGGGACAGGGGGTTTCACCCCTCCACTTT.

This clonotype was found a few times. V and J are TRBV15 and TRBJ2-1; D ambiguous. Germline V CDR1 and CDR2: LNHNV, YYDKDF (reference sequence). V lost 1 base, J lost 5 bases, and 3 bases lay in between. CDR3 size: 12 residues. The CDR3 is CATSRVDNEQFF. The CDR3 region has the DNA TGTGCCACCAGCAGAGTAGACAATGAGCAGTTCTTC.

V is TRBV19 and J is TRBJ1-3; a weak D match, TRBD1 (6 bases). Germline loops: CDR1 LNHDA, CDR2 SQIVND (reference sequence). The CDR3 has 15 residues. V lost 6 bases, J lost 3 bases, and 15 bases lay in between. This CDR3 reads CASRFQGRSGNTIYF. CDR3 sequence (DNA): TGTGCCAGTAGATTTCAGGGGAGGAGTGGAAACACCATATATTTT.

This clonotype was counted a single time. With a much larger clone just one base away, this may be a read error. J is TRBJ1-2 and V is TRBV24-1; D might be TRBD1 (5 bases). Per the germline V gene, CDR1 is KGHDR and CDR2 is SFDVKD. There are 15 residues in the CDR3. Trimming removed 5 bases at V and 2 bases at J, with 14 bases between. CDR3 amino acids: CATSGLGPTNYGYTF. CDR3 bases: TGTGCCACCAGTGGACTGGGACCGACCAACTATGGCTACACCTTC.

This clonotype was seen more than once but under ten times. The CDR3 DNA reads as TGTGCTAGTGGTTTGGCGGCAGGGGGTATGAACACTGAAGCTTTCTTT. It specifies CASGLAAGGMNTEAFF. The rearrangement joins TRBV12-5 to TRBJ1-1; 7 bases are a match to TRBD1. Germline CDR1 reads LGHNT; CDR2 reads FRNRAP. Trimming at V came to 1 base and at J to 0 bases, leaving 5 bases not matched to a gene. This CDR3 spans 16 amino acids.

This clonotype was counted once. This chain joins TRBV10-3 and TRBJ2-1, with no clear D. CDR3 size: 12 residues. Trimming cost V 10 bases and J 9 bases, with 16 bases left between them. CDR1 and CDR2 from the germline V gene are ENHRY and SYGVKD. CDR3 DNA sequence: TGTGCCACCCAACGAAATCTCGGTGAGCAGTTCTTC. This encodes CATQRNLGEQFF.

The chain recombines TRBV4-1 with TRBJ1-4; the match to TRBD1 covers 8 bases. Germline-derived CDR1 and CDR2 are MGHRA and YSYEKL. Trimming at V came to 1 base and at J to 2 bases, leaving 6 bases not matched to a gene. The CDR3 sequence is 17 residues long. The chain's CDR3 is CASSQAGQGSTNEKLFF. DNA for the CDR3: TGCGCCAGCAGCCAAGCCGGACAGGGTTCCACTAATGAAAAACTGTTTTTT.

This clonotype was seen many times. CDR3 protein: CASSLGREAVWQYF. CDR3 nucleotide sequence: TGTGCCAGCAGCTTGGGGCGGGAGGCGGTATGGCAGTATTTT. The chain links TRBV11-2 to TRBJ2-3, with TRBD2 matching 8 bases. The CDR3 runs to 14 residues. Germline-derived CDR1 and CDR2 are SGHAT and FQNNGV. V lost 3 bases to trimming and J lost 11 bases; unmatched junction nucleotides: 10. Full variable domain (rest looked up from reference TRBV11-2 and TRBJ2-3): EAGVAQSPRYKIIEKRQSVAFWCNPISGHATLYWYQQILGQGPKLLIQFQNNGVVDDSQLPKDRFSAERLKGVDSTLKIQPAKLEDSAVYLCASSLGREAVWQYFGPGTRLTVL.

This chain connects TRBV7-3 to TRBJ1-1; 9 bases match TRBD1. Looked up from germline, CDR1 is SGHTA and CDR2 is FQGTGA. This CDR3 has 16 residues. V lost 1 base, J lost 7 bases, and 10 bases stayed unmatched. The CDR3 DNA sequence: TGTGCCAGCAGCTTAATCGGTGGGACAGGGTCGGGTGAAGCTTTCTTT. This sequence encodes CASSLIGGTGSGEAFF.

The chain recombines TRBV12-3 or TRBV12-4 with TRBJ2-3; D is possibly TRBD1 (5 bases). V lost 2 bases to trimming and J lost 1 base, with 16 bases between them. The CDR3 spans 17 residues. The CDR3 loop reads CASSLFQGGKGTDTQYF. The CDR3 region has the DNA TGTGCCAGCAGTTTATTTCAGGGCGGTAAGGGCACAGATACGCAGTATTTT.

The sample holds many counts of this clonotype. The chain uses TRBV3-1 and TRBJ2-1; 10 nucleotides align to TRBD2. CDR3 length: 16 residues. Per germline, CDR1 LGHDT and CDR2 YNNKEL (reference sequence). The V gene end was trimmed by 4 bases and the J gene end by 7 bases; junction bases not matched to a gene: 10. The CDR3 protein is CASSLASGRKGNEQFF. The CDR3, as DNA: TGTGCCAGCAGCCTAGCTAGCGGGAGAAAGGGGAATGAGCAGTTCTTC.

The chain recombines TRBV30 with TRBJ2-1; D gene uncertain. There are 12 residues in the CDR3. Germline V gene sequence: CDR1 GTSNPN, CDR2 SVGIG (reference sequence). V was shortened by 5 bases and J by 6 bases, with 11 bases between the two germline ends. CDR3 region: CAWSPGTNEQFF. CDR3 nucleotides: TGTGCCTGGTCCCCCGGAACCAATGAGCAGTTCTTC.

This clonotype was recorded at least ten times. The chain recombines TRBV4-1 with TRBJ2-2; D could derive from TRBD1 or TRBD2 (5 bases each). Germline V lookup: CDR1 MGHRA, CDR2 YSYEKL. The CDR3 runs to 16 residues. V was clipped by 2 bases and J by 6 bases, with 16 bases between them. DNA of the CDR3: TGCGCCAGCAGCCAACCGGGAAGGGGCAGGTCCGGGGAGCTGTTTTTT. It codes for CASSQPGRGRSGELFF.

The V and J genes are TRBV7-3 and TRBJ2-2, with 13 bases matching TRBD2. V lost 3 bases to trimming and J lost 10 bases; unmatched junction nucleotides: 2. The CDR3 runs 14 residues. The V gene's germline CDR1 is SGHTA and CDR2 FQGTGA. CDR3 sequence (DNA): TGTGCCAGCAGCTTTGGACTAGCGGGAGAGGAGCTGTTTTTT. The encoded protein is CASSFGLAGEELFF.

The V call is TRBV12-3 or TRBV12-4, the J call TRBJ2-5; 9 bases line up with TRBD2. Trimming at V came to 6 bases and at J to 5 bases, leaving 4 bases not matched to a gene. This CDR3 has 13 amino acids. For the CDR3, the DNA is TGTGCCAGCAGCTCGCGGGGGGGGGAGACCCAGTACTTC. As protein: CASSSRGGETQYF.

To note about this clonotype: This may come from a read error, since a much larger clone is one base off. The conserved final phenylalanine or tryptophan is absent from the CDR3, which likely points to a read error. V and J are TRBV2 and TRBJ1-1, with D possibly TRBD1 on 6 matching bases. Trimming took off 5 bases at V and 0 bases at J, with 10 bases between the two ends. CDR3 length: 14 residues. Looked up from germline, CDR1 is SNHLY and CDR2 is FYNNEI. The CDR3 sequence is CASSKDSLNTEAFL. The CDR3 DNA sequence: TGTGCCAGCAGTAAGGACAGCCTGAACACTGAAGCTTTCCTT.

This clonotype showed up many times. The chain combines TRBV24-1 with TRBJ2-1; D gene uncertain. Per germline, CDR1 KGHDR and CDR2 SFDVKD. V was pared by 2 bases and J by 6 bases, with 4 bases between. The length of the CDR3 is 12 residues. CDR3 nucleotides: TGTGCCACCAGTGATTATCCCAATGAGCAGTTCTTC. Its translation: CATSDYPNEQFF.

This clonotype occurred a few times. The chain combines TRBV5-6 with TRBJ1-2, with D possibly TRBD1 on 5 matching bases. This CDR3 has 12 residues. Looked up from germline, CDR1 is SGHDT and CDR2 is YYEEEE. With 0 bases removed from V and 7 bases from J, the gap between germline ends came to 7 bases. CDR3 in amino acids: CASSLEQVGYTF. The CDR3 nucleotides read TGTGCCAGCAGCTTGGAACAGGTTGGCTACACCTTC.

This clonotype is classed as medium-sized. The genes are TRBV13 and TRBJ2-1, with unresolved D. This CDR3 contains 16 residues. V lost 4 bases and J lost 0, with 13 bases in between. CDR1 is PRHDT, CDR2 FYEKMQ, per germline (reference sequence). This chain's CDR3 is CASSSSLRSSYNEQFF. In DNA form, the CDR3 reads TGTGCCAGCAGCTCCTCTCTACGGAGCTCCTACAATGAGCAGTTCTTC.

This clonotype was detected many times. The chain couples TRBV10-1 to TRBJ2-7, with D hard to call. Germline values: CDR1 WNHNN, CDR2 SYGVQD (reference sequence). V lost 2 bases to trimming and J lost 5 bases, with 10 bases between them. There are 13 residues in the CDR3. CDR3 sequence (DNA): TGCGCCAGCAGTGAGGTTCCTAGTGACGAGCAGTACTTC. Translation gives CASSEVPSDEQYF.

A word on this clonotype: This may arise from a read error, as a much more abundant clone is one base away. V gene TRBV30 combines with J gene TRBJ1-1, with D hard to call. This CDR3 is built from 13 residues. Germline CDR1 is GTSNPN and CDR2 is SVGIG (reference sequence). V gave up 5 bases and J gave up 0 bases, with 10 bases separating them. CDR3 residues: CAWPGALNTEAFF. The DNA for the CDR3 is TGTGCCTGGCCGGGAGCCTTGAACACTGAAGCTTTCTTT. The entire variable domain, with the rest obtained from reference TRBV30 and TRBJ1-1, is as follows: SQTIHQWPATLVQPVGSPLSLECTVEGTSNPNLYWYRQAAGRGLQLLFYSVGIGQISSEVPQNLSASRPQDRQFILSSKKLLLSDSGFYLCAWPGALNTEAFFGQGTRLTVV.

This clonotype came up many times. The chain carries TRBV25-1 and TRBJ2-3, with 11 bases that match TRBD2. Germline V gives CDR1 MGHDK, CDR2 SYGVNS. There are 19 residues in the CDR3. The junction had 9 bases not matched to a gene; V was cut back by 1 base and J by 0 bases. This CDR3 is CASSESRASGRPSTDTQYF. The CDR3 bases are TGTGCCAGCAGTGAATCGCGAGCTAGCGGGAGGCCTAGCACAGATACGCAGTATTTT.

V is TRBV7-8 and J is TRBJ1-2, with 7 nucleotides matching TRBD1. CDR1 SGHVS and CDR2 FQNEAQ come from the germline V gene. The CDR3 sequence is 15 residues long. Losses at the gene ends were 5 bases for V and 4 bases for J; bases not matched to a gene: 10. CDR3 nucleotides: TGTGCCAGCAGCCAAACCCGACAGGGCGCCTATGGCTACACCTTC. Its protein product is CASSQTRQGAYGYTF.

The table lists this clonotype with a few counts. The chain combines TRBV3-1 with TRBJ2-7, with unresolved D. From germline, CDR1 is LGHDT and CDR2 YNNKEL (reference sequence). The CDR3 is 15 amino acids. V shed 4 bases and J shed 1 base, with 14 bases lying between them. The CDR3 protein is CASSRRLTASYEQYF. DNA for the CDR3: TGTGCCAGCAGCCGAAGACTCACCGCTTCCTACGAGCAGTACTTC.

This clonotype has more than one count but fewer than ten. CDR3 sequence: CASTSLWRGEYEQYF. CDR3 nucleotide sequence: TGTGCCAGCACCTCCCTGTGGCGGGGGGAATACGAGCAGTACTTC. V and J are TRBV6-2 or TRBV6-3 and TRBJ2-7; TRBD2 agrees at 8 bases. V trimming: 7 bases; J trimming: 4 bases; junction bases outside the gene matches: 12. Germline V gene sequence: CDR1 MNHEY, CDR2 SVGEGT. CDR3 length: 15 residues.